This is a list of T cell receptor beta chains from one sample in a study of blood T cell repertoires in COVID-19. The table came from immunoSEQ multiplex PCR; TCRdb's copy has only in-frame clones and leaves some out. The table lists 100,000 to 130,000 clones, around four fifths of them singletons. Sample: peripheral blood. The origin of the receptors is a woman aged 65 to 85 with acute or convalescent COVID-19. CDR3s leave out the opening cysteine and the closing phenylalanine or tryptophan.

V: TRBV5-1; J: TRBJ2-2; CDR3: ASSLVSGGSNTGELF
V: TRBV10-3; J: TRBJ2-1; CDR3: AISEGRGGSYNEQF
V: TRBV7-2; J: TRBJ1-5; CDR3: ASSLVGNSNQPQH
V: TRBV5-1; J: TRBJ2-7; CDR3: ASSRDSTSYEQY
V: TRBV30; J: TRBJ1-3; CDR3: AWNTGGTTIY
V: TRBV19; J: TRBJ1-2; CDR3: ASSTRDRANGYT
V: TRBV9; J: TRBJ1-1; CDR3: ASSVWPQGALGDTEAF
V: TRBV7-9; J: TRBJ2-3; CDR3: ASSLSLSRNTQY
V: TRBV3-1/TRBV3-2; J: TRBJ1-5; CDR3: ASSQQMGLTH
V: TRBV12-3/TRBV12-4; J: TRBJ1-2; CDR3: ASSLQANYGYT
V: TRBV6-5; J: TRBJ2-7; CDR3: ATGGGRQYEQY
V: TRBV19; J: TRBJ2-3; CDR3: ASSTPTSGRTDTQY
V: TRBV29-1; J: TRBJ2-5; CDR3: SVDRGYQETQY
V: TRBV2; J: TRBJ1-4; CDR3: ASSPGQPNEKLF
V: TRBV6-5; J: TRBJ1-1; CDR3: ASSYSEQGGAF
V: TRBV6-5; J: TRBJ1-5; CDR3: ASSSGTGNQPQH
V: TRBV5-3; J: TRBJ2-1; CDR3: ARSLAPRDSEGEQF
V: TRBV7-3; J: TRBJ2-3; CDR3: ASSPQAGGTDTQY
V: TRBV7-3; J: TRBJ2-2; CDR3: ASSPAGGGTGELF
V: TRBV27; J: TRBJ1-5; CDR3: ASTPRGDSFQPQH
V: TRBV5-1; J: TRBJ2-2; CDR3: ASQTDTWNTGELF
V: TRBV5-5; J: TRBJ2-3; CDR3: ASSLAGGFSRPSTDTQY
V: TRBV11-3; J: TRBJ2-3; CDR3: ASSPGLAGGPRY
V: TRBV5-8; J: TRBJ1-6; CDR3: ASSAGTGVSSVSPLH